This T cell receptor (beta chain) appears in the sequencing data of a study of blood T cell repertoires in COVID-19 (dated by TCRdb to the early 2020s). Background for the entire study: ImmuneRACE Cohort 3 recovered participants were defined by two consecutive negative NP/OP PCR tests, healthcare professional clearance, or symptom resolution. Samples covering the acute and convalescent phases of COVID-19 were provided by collaborators in the United States, Italy and Spain. The material from the prospective study consisted of cDNA or gDNA derived from T cells, B-cell-depleted T cells, or PBMCs. The dataset comprised deeply sampled blood TCRbeta repertoires from subjects exposed to, actively infected with, or recovered from COVID-19. The repertoires were released in a freely available public database intended as a resource for research on the immune response to SARS-CoV-2. The samples were drawn from the first 160 participants of the ongoing ImmuneRACE study and from more than 1,000 subjects provided by 6 global collaborators. The sample metadata nearly always contained a de-identified subject ID, COVID-19 status, age in years and sex. Where HLA class I and class II types were available, the types were taken from metadata supplied by the sample provider, not from assay-based typing. Overall study outcomes, separate from this receptor: Clinical and demographic metadata were provided uncurated, with the amount varying by source and participant.

Concerning this clone: No cognate antigen has been identified for it. Per-nucleotide qualities are absent, and no much larger clonotype sits a single base away.

In the prospective study, participants were about 18 to 95 years old, resided in 25 or so geographic areas of the United States, and were enrolled through a virtual design. Cohort assignment in the prospective study relied on participant-reported clinical history from a screening survey and a study questionnaire. Each participant in the prospective study had whole blood, serum and a nasopharyngeal or oropharyngeal swab collected by mobile phlebotomists. Over a roughly 2-month period, participants in the prospective study had the option of providing additional blood draws and questionnaires. Blood samples from the prospective study were shipped frozen or at room temperature prior to DNA extraction. The immunoSEQ Assay, a bias-controlled multiplex PCR, was used to amplify TCRbeta CDR3 regions from genomic DNA. On the authors' methods: Within the assay, amplification of reference gene primers was used to estimate how many nucleated cells each sample contained. To quantify the absolute abundance of each unique TCRbeta CDR3 rearrangement, sequence reads were collapsed and filtered. For each sample, productive Simpson clonality was calculated as the square root of Simpson's diversity index across productive rearrangements. TCRdb took this table from immuneACCESS and kept in-frame rearrangements with V and J called. Such tables lack part of the clones; where checked against another copy, unresolved V genes explain under half of the gap, and the rest is unexplained. V and J calls and clone size follow that table, whereas D and trimming were derived from the DNA. Recorded for this sample are 200,000 to 250,000 clones; about nine tenths of them occurred a single time. Roughly 7.2% of the sample is taken by the ten largest.

This TCR was sampled from a man aged 25 to 40 in a cohort exposed to, infected with or recovered from COVID-19 (not recorded which). The sequenced sample consisted of PBMCs or T cells enriched from blood (not recorded which).

The bases read TGTGCCAGCAGCTGGGGGACAGGGCGTGAAAAACTGTTTTTT. Protein translation: CASSWGTGREKLFF. The chain is encoded by TRBV7-9 joined to TRBJ1-4, and 9 bases in between align with TRBD1. V and J are trimmed by 4 bases and 7 bases, and the gene matches miss 4 bases of the junction. The CDR3, from cysteine to phenylalanine, totals 14 residues. The CDR3 DNA has 42 bases and is translated from base 1. The germline V gene (reference sequence) sets CDR1 to SEHNR and CDR2 to FQNEAQ. Outside the CDR3, residues come from the reference TRBV7-9 and TRBJ1-4 proteins, so the full variable domain is: DTGVSQNPRHKITKRGQNVTFRCDPISEHNRLYWYRQTLGQGPEFLTYFQNEAQLEKSRLLSDRFSAERPKGSFSTLEIQRTEQGDSAMYLCASSWGTGREKLFFGSGTQLSVL.